The following is a TCR beta chain sequence with its context. Its antigen remains unidentified. This specimen comes from a study of vaccination and CD4 T cells after COVID-19. The treatment here: roughly 11-day PBMC culture with coronavirus spike peptide pools or control peptides (ViraFEST assay). An Oncomine TCR Beta short-read assay was used to sequence the DNA from cultured CD4+ T cells. Using its own MiXCR run on the PCR reads, TCRdb lists one record per CDR3 protein. The table has approximately 19,000 distinct CDR3 sequences, 40% to 50% seen once. The CDR3 extends over 13 amino acids. The trim removed 5 bases at V and 5 bases at J, leaving 4 bases unmatched.

The sample was CD4+ T cells from blood, cultured in vitro, taken after SARS-CoV-2 vaccination. This clonotype was sampled from a human donor who had recovered from COVID-19. The chain couples TRBV12-3 or TRBV12-4 to TRBJ1-1, with 8 bases that match TRBD1. CDR3 bases: TGTGCCAGCAGTCTACAGGGGGGGACTGAAGCTTTCTTT. It is translated as CASSLQGGTEAFF.